The count of the clone carrying this T cell receptor beta chain is one. Antigen: not known. The record originates from a study of shared clonotypes between healthy human individuals. Study-wide findings and caveats: Shared clonotypes: about 4.6% naive CD4, under 4% naive CD8, less than 2.5% memory CD4, about 0.41% memory CD8.

Produced via immunoSEQ multiplex PCR; TCRdb's table is partial and in-frame only. In the table there are 2 million to 2.5 million clones, less than 95% of which are singletons. A split of CD4+ cells into CD45RA+ naive and CD45RA-negative memory subsets was performed. The V and J ends lost 3 bases and 1 base, in that order; junction bases with no gene match: 7. The CDR3 runs 15 residues. In germline, CDR1 is GTSNPN, CDR2 SVGIG (reference sequence). This TCR was recovered from a man between 18 and 29 years old in good health. Some clones in this sample may be carry-over from other donors' samples. The specimen was naive CD4+ T cells from PBMCs. Subset reported: CD45RA+ positively selected. The chain combines TRBV30 with TRBJ2-7; 9 positions match TRBD2. This CDR3 is CAWSRLAGNSYEQYF. CDR3 coding DNA: TGTGCCTGGAGCCGGCTAGCGGGGAATTCCTACGAGCAGTACTTC.